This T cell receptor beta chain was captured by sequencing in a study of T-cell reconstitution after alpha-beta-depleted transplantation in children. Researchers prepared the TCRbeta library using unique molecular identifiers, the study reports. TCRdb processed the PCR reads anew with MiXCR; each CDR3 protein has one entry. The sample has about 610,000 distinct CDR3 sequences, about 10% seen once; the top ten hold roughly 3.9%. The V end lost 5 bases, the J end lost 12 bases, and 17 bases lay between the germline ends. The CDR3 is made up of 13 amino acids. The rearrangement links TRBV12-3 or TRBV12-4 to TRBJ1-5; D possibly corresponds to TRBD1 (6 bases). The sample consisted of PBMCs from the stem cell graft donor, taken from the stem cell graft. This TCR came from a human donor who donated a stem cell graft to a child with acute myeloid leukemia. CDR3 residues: CASSGTGRTVQHF. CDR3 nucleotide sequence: TGTGCCAGCAGTGGGACCGGTCGGACAGTCCAGCATTTT.